A single sample is the source of the 28 T cell receptor beta chains below, sequenced in a study of shared clonotypes between healthy human individuals. The repertoire was sequenced with immunoSEQ multiplex PCR; TCRdb's copy has only in-frame clones and lacks some. The table has around 1.4 million clones, 98% to 99% seen once. Input material: naive CD4+ T cells sorted from blood. Documented subset: CD45RA+ positively selected. These receptors originate from a young man in good health.

This clone was found once. This chain joins TRBV9 and TRBJ1-1; D may be TRBD1 (6 bases). CDR3 length equals 17 residues. Trimming cost V 0 bases and J 1 base, with 16 bases left between them. Germline assignment: CDR1 SGDLS and CDR2 YYNGEE. The CDR3 bases are TGTGCCAGCAGCGTAGGGAACGGGGGCAGTAGGAACACTGAAGCTTTCTTT. It is translated as CASSVGNGGSRNTEAFF.

The J gene is TRBJ2-3, the V gene TRBV9; TRBD2 matches 12 bases. After removal of 3 bases from V and 4 bases from J, the junction contained 3 bases not matched to a gene. The germline V gene has CDR1 SGDLS and CDR2 YYNGEE. The CDR3 consists of 15 residues. The CDR3 DNA sequence: TGTGCCAGCAGCGCGACTAGCGGGAGCTCAGATACGCAGTATTTT. Encoded protein: CASSATSGSSDTQYF.

The V gene is TRBV9, the J gene TRBJ1-2; a possible D gene is TRBD1 (6 bases). The CDR3 loop spans 15 amino acids. Germline CDR1 SGDLS, CDR2 YYNGEE. Trimming left V 0 bases short and J 4 bases short, with 13 bases between. DNA for the CDR3: TGTGCCAGCAGCGTAGCAGAGACAGGATCCTATGGCTACACCTTC. As protein: CASSVAETGSYGYTF.

This clone was detected only once. This rearrangement joins TRBV21-1 to TRBJ1-5; TRBD1 was called by the table and not checked on the DNA. TRBV21-1 is noted as a pseudogene. The CDR3 consists of 15 residues. The CDR3 sequence is CASSGTGGANQPQHF. DNA for the CDR3: TGTGCCAGCAGCGGGACAGGGGGTGCCAATCAGCCCCAGCATTTT.

The chain carries TRBV7-3 and TRBJ2-1; no firm D call. This CDR3 region has 16 residues. Germline V gene lookup returns CDR1 SGHTA and CDR2 FQGTGA. V was clipped by 2 bases and J by 4 bases, with 15 bases between them. The CDR3 DNA is TGTGCCAGCAGCTTACGGGCTAGTAGTGGATACAATGAGCAGTTCTTC. Its translation is CASSLRASSGYNEQFF.

This chain connects TRBV7-8 to TRBJ2-7; no clear D gene. The germline CDR1 and CDR2 sequences are SGHVS and FQNEAQ. The CDR3 covers 14 residues. V dropped 5 bases and J dropped 2 bases, with 13 bases sitting between them. CDR3 coding DNA: TGTGCCAGCAGCCACAAGCGCCTACCCTACGAGCAGTACTTC. Protein: CASSHKRLPYEQYF.

This chain joins TRBV7-2 and TRBJ2-1; a weak D match, TRBD2 (7 bases). The germline CDR1 and CDR2 sequences are SGHTA and FQGNSA. The CDR3 contains 16 residues. Trimming cost V 6 bases and J 8 bases, with 23 bases left between them. This chain's CDR3 is CASRLPLGGGPYEQFF. CDR3 nucleotide sequence: TGTGCCAGCAGACTCCCCCTAGGGGGAGGGCCTTATGAGCAGTTCTTC.

The V and J genes are TRBV7-8 and TRBJ1-3; 10 nucleotides match TRBD1. V was clipped by 0 bases and J by 5 bases; unmatched bases: 7. CDR3 length: 17 amino acids. Germline loops: CDR1 SGHVS, CDR2 FQNEAQ. The DNA for the CDR3 is TGTGCCAGCAGCTTAGCATCTGGGACAGGGGTGAGAAACACCATATATTTT. Translation: CASSLASGTGVRNTIYF.

The chain combines TRBV18 with TRBJ2-7; D is perhaps TRBD1 or TRBD2 (5 bases each). This CDR3 is 19 amino acids long. The germline V gene encodes CDR1 KGHSH and CDR2 LQKENI. The V end was cut by 1 base, the J end by 4 bases, with 26 bases between. The CDR3 sequence: CASSPLSSKKGRGEYEQYF. The DNA for the CDR3 is TGTGCCAGCTCACCACTATCTTCGAAAAAGGGAAGGGGAGAATACGAGCAGTACTTC.

The count of this clone is one. V is TRBV7-9 and J is TRBJ2-7; no firm D call. Trimming removed 5 bases at V and 5 bases at J, with 16 bases between. The CDR3 has 14 amino acids. The germline V gene has CDR1 SEHNR and CDR2 FQNEAQ (reference sequence). CDR3 amino acids: CASSVTAASHEQYF. The CDR3 DNA follows: TGTGCCAGCAGCGTAACCGCGGCTTCCCACGAGCAGTACTTC.

This clone was recorded only once. The chain links TRBV28 to TRBJ2-2, with 8 bases that match TRBD1. The length of the CDR3 is 12 residues. Germline loops: CDR1 MDHEN, CDR2 SYDVKM. V lost 11 bases and J lost 3; bases outside the gene matches: 2. This chain's CDR3 is CASTGDTGELFF. As DNA, the CDR3 is TGTGCCTCGACAGGGGACACCGGGGAGCTGTTTTTT.

This clone has a single count. The chain joins TRBV28 to TRBJ2-7; the D call may be TRBD1 or TRBD2 (5 bases each). The CDR3 has 14 residues. Germline CDR1 MDHEN, CDR2 SYDVKM. V shed 6 bases and J shed 2 bases, with 14 bases lying between them. Here the CDR3 DNA reads TGTGCCAGCAGGGGGGTTCACAACGCCTACGAGCAGTACTTC. This gives the protein CASRGVHNAYEQYF.

The chain carries TRBV7-2 and TRBJ2-7; perhaps TRBD1 as D (6 bases). The CDR3 sequence is 16 residues long. Between the trimmed V and J ends, which lost 0 bases and 1 base, there was a span of 13 bases. The germline V gene encodes CDR1 SGHTA and CDR2 FQGNSA. The CDR3 coding sequence is TGTGCCAGCAGCTTAGCTGCGTCAGGGGCGTCCTACGAGCAGTACTTC. It codes for CASSLAASGASYEQYF.

The chain combines TRBV11-2 with TRBJ1-3; D remains ambiguous. Deletions cut 1 base from V and 2 bases from J, with 15 bases between. From germline, CDR1 is SGHAT and CDR2 FQNNGV. The CDR3 loop spans 17 amino acids. The CDR3 loop reads CASSLGLVGRTGNTIYF. The CDR3 nucleotides are TGTGCCAGCAGCTTAGGGTTGGTGGGAAGAACTGGAAACACCATATATTTT.

The chain joins TRBV18 to TRBJ1-1; D not resolved. The CDR3 is made up of 11 amino acids. Trimming removed 9 bases from V and 2 bases from J, with 7 bases in between. The germline CDR1 and CDR2 sequences are KGHSH and LQKENI. The CDR3 coding sequence is TGTGCCAGATCGAAAAACACTGAAGCTTTCTTT. This encodes CARSKNTEAFF.

The genes are TRBV7-8 and TRBJ2-1, with 7 nucleotides matching TRBD2. CDR3 length: 14 amino acids. The trim removed 4 bases at V and 3 bases at J, leaving 3 bases unmatched. Germline CDR1 reads SGHVS; CDR2 reads FQNEAQ. The CDR3 DNA reads TGTGCCAGCAGCTCGTGGACTAGCTACAATGAGCAGTTCTTC. Translating gives CASSSWTSYNEQFF.

This chain joins TRBV7-9 and TRBJ1-3; 10 bases line up with TRBD1. This CDR3 has 15 residues. Germline values: CDR1 SEHNR, CDR2 FQNEAQ (reference sequence). The trim removed 4 bases at V and 2 bases at J, leaving 2 bases unmatched. The CDR3 spells CASSSGQGPGNTIYF. CDR3 nucleotides: TGTGCCAGCAGCTCGGGACAGGGGCCTGGAAACACCATATATTTT.

The gene calls are TRBV2 and TRBJ1-2; D not certain. This CDR3 is 14 amino acids long. Germline lookup yields CDR1 SNHLY and CDR2 FYNNEI. V dropped 3 bases and J dropped 4 bases, with 12 bases sitting between them. CDR3 protein: CASSDNPGSYGYTF. The CDR3 DNA reads TGTGCCAGCAGTGATAACCCGGGGAGCTATGGCTACACCTTC. Looking up the rest from reference TRBV2 and TRBJ1-2 gives the full variable domain: EPEVTQTPSHQVTQMGQEVILRCVPISNHLYFYWYRQILGQKVEFLVSFYNNEISEKSEIFDDQFSVERPDGSNFTLKIRSTKLEDSAMYFCASSDNPGSYGYTFGSGTRLTVV.

The chain couples TRBV29-1 to TRBJ1-2; the D is unclear. V was clipped by 4 bases and J by 2 bases, with 11 bases between them. Germline CDR1 reads SQVTM; CDR2 reads ANQGSEA. The CDR3 has 13 amino acids. Here the CDR3 DNA reads TGCAGCGTTGTCAGGCCGTTAAACTATGGCTACACCTTC. Translation: CSVVRPLNYGYTF.

This clone appeared a single time. This chain connects TRBV6-5 to TRBJ1-3; no reliable D call. The CDR3 totals 15 residues. CDR1 and CDR2 from the germline V gene are MNHEY and SVGAGI. The V gene lost 2 bases and the J gene lost 2 bases, with 10 bases spanning the gap. CDR3 region: CASSYGVSAGNTIYF. In nucleotides, the CDR3 is TGTGCCAGCAGTTACGGTGTATCGGCTGGAAACACCATATATTTT.

The CDR3 DNA follows: TGTGCCAGCTCACCATCCGGACAGGACGCAGCTAACTATGGCTACACCTTC. Translating gives CASSPSGQDAANYGYTF. The V call is TRBV18, the J call TRBJ1-2; 7 nucleotides line up with TRBD1. The CDR3 consists of 17 residues. The germline gives CDR1 KGHSH, CDR2 LQKENI. J lost 0 bases, V lost 2 bases, and 9 bases had no gene match.

This clone appeared a single time. The chain has TRBV18 and TRBJ2-7, with 7 bases aligning to TRBD2. J lost 5 bases, V lost 0 bases, and 7 bases had no gene match. The length of the CDR3 is 15 residues. Germline lookup yields CDR1 KGHSH and CDR2 LQKENI. The CDR3 nucleotides read TGTGCCAGCTCACCACCTTGGGGGGAGGGTGACGAGCAGTACTTC. As protein: CASSPPWGEGDEQYF.

V is TRBV7-9 and J is TRBJ2-5; TRBD2 matches at 13 bases. CDR3 length: 19 residues. The ends lost 5 bases at V and 0 bases at J; junction bases unmatched: 12. CDR1 and CDR2 from the germline V gene are SEHNR and FQNEAQ (reference sequence). The CDR3 coding sequence is TGTGCCAGCAGCCCCGGACTAGCGGGAGCCAGGGATTACCAAGAGACCCAGTACTTC. Protein product: CASSPGLAGARDYQETQYF.

The chain is built from TRBV7-9 and TRBJ1-2; D unresolved. V was pared by 4 bases and J by 6 bases, with 3 bases between. CDR1 and CDR2 (germline): SEHNR, FQNEAQ (reference sequence). CDR3 length: 10 residues. The CDR3, as DNA: TGTGCCAGCAGCTCCAATGGCTACACCTTC. This sequence encodes CASSSNGYTF.

The chain employs TRBV23-1 and TRBJ2-3, with 11 bases fitting TRBD2. TRBV23-1 is placed among ORFs of uncertain function. The CDR3 sequence is 18 residues long. The trim removed 4 bases at V and 5 bases at J, leaving 14 bases unmatched. CDR3 sequence reads: CASSRPGLADPWEDTQYF. DNA for the CDR3: TGCGCCAGCAGTCGTCCGGGACTAGCGGATCCCTGGGAAGATACGCAGTATTTT.

The chain is built from TRBV19 and TRBJ2-7, with no clear D. The V gene's germline CDR1 is LNHDA and CDR2 SQIVND (reference sequence). There are 13 residues in the CDR3. V was cut by 9 bases and J by 0 bases, with 12 bases left in between. The CDR3 loop reads CASSSRPSYEQYF. The CDR3 region has the DNA TGTGCCAGCTCTTCACGCCCCTCCTACGAGCAGTACTTC.

The chain has TRBV6-1 and TRBJ1-2; D is possibly TRBD1 (6 bases). CDR3 length equals 14 residues. Germline V lookup: CDR1 MNHNS, CDR2 SASEGT. The ends were cut back, 5 bases at V and 0 bases at J, with 10 bases in the middle. CDR3 DNA sequence: TGTGCCAGCAGTTGGACAGAAGCTAACTATGGCTACACCTTC. Residues: CASSWTEANYGYTF.

V usage is TRBV7-6 and J usage is TRBJ1-5; D may be TRBD1 (5 bases). The CDR3 is made up of 12 amino acids. Germline lookup yields CDR1 SGHVS and CDR2 FNYEAQ. V dropped 8 bases and J dropped 5 bases, with 10 bases sitting between them. The CDR3 reads CASSGGDQPQHF. The CDR3 DNA sequence: TGTGCCAGCTCGGGGGGGGATCAGCCCCAGCATTTT.